Listed below are T cell receptor beta chains from one sample, sequenced in a study. Using its own MiXCR run on the 5' RACE reads, TCRdb lists one record per CDR3 protein. The sample holds roughly 57,000 distinct CDR3 sequences, 20% seen once. The sequenced material came from tumor-infiltrating Tregs sorted from the breast tumor. These receptors all stem from a female donor with breast cancer. CDR3s include the opening cysteine and the closing phenylalanine or tryptophan. D genes are given only for firm matches.

v_gene,d_gene,CDR3aa
TRBV20-1,TRBD1,CSARDQGAPLWGYTF
TRBV20-1,TRBD2,CSAARGLAGFEQYF
TRBV24-1,TRBD2,CATSDNGLAVYNEQFF
TRBV20-1,-,CSASEGTDTQYF
TRBV6-5,-,CASRGKLSYNEQFF
TRBV20-1,-,CSAPGRRTNTEAFF
TRBV28,-,CATRGQFNEQFF
TRBV12-3/TRBV12-4,TRBD2,CASSLTSGPHEQFF
TRBV18,-,CASSPNPSGGAFF
TRBV7-9,TRBD1,CASSPTQGTGGTKYF
TRBV4-1,TRBD1,CASSPQVFGTGGRVAYEQYF
TRBV20-1,TRBD2,CSATKTSETQYF
TRBV12-3/TRBV12-4,-,CASSRGGIWETQYF
TRBV20-1,TRBD2,CSASPGSLAGELETQYF
TRBV5-1,TRBD2,CASSVYREGPNEQFF
TRBV7-9,TRBD1,CASSLVTQGAAFF
TRBV11-1,TRBD1,CASSFGGQVYEQYF
TRBV5-1,-,CASSSPQGGEGYTF